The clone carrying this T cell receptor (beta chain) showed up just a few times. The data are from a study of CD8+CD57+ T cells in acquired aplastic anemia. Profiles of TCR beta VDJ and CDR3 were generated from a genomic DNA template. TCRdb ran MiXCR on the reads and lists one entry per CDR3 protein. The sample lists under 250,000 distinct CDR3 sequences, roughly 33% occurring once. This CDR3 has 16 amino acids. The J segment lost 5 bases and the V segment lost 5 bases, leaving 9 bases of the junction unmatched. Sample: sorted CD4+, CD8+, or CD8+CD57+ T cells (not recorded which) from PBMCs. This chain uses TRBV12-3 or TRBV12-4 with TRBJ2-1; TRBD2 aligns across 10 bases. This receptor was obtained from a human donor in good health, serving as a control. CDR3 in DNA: TGTGCCAGCAGTCCCTTAGCGGGGGGACAGAACAATGAGCAGTTCTTC. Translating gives CASSPLAGGQNNEQFF.